This passage covers 27 T cell receptor beta chains from one sample sequenced in a study of blood T cell repertoires in COVID-19. Clones were sequenced by immunoSEQ multiplex PCR, and TCRdb holds only the in-frame ones, with some missing. The sample lists some 340,000 clones, more than 85% occurring once. The sequenced sample consisted of PBMCs or T cells enriched from blood (not recorded which). The receptors shown here come from a woman in her twenties or thirties who had been exposed to COVID-19.

The J gene is TRBJ2-1, the V gene TRBV9; TRBD2 agrees at 9 bases. V trimming: 4 bases; J trimming: 5 bases; junction bases outside the gene matches: 7. The length of the CDR3 is 15 residues. Germline V gene sequence: CDR1 SGDLS, CDR2 YYNGEE. The CDR3 DNA follows: TGTGCCAGCAGCTTGAGACTAGCGGAAGACAATGAGCAGTTCTTC. The encoded protein is CASSLRLAEDNEQFF.

The rearrangement joins TRBV2 to TRBJ2-3; D uncertain. CDR1 and CDR2 (germline): SNHLY, FYNNEI. The CDR3 covers 14 residues. Deletions cut 5 bases from V and 4 bases from J, with 13 bases between. The CDR3 coding sequence is TGTGCCAGCAGTTCCTCTAGATTTTCAGATACGCAGTATTTT. It yields the protein CASSSSRFSDTQYF.

This rearrangement joins TRBV20-1 to TRBJ1-1, with D unresolved. The CDR3 sequence is 15 residues long. CDR1 is DFQATT and CDR2 is SNEGSKA in the germline V gene (reference sequence). V lost 4 bases to trimming and J lost 1 base, with 16 bases between them. Here the CDR3 reads CSATDAGRGNTEAFF. The DNA of the CDR3 is TGCAGTGCTACTGACGCAGGTCGGGGGAACACTGAAGCTTTCTTT.

This clone occurred once. This rearrangement joins TRBV13 to TRBJ2-2, with 11 bases lining up with TRBD2. This CDR3 comprises 15 residues. Germline values: CDR1 PRHDT, CDR2 FYEKMQ (reference sequence). Losses at the gene ends were 4 bases for V and 6 bases for J; bases not matched to a gene: 4. CDR3: CASSYSGGASGELFF. The CDR3 nucleotides read TGTGCCAGCAGCTATAGCGGGGGGGCCTCCGGGGAGCTGTTTTTT.

The chain carries TRBV18 and TRBJ2-7, with TRBD2 identical over 9 bases. V dropped 4 bases and J dropped 1; count of bases not matched to a gene: 11. The germline V gene encodes CDR1 KGHSH and CDR2 LQKENI. The CDR3 spans 17 residues. The CDR3 loop reads CASSRLVTSGASYEQYF. In DNA, the CDR3 is TGTGCCAGCTCACGCCTAGTGACTAGCGGTGCGTCCTACGAGCAGTACTTC.

V gene TRBV19 combines with J gene TRBJ2-3; 12 nucleotides line up with TRBD2. This CDR3 comprises 19 residues. J gave up 2 bases and V 6 bases, and 15 bases lay outside the gene matches. Germline lookup yields CDR1 LNHDA and CDR2 SQIVND (reference sequence). CDR3 loop: CASSPRTSGATGYTDTQYF. The CDR3, as DNA: TGTGCCAGTAGCCCGAGGACTAGCGGGGCTACCGGATACACAGATACGCAGTATTTT.

J is TRBJ1-5 and V is TRBV4-1; D is unclear. The CDR3 has 16 residues. Germline V CDR1 and CDR2: MGHRA, YSYEKL. V lost 0 bases and J 1 base, leaving 10 bases between the germline ends. The CDR3 DNA reads as TGCGCCAGCAGCCAAGACGGAGGGTTCAGCAATCAGCCCCAGCATTTT. Protein: CASSQDGGFSNQPQHF.

The J gene is TRBJ2-2, the V gene TRBV5-1; 11 bases match TRBD2. Germline values: CDR1 SGHRS, CDR2 YFSETQ. This CDR3 contains 19 residues. V lost 0 bases and J lost 4; bases outside the gene matches: 11. The CDR3 bases are TGCGCCAGCAGCTTGGCTGGGCCCCTAGCGGGGGGTTTCACCGGGGAGCTGTTTTTT. Translating it yields CASSLAGPLAGGFTGELFF.

V and J are TRBV19 and TRBJ1-1; TRBD1 matches 9 bases. Per the germline V gene, CDR1 is LNHDA and CDR2 is SQIVND (reference sequence). CDR3 length: 16 amino acids. V trimming: 3 bases; J trimming: 3 bases; junction bases outside the gene matches: 8. The CDR3 sequence: CASSIPGQGAYTEAFF. The CDR3 DNA sequence: TGTGCCAGTAGTATCCCGGGACAGGGAGCCTACACTGAAGCTTTCTTT.

The V gene is TRBV4-2, the J gene TRBJ1-2; TRBD1 matches at 12 bases. This CDR3 has 15 amino acids. Germline V lookup: CDR1 LGHNA, CDR2 YNFKEQ. Trimming took 0 bases from V and 8 from J; bases not matched to a gene: 4. CDR3 sequence: CASSQDGTGGYGYTF. As DNA, the CDR3 is TGTGCCAGCAGCCAAGATGGGACAGGGGGCTACGGCTACACCTTC.

V usage is TRBV4-1 and J usage is TRBJ1-6; maybe TRBD1 (5 bases). Per the germline V gene, CDR1 is MGHRA and CDR2 is YSYEKL. The CDR3 loop spans 14 amino acids. Trimming took 0 bases from V and 7 from J, leaving 7 bases between them. Written as DNA, the CDR3 is TGCGCCAGCAGCCAAGAGACAGCCAATTCACCCCTCCACTTT. It specifies CASSQETANSPLHF.

V and J are TRBV19 and TRBJ1-3; TRBD1 matches at 11 bases. CDR3 size: 16 residues. Germline-derived CDR1 and CDR2 are LNHDA and SQIVND (reference sequence). V was pared by 6 bases and J by 0 bases, with 4 bases of the junction left unmatched. This CDR3 is CASRDRGLSSGNTIYF. The CDR3 DNA sequence: TGTGCCAGTAGGGACAGGGGGCTAAGCTCTGGAAACACCATATATTTT.

This clone was seen only a few times. The V gene is TRBV9, the J gene TRBJ1-2, with 9 bases fitting TRBD1. Germline assignment: CDR1 SGDLS and CDR2 YYNGEE. The junction had 9 bases not matched to a gene; V was cut back by 6 bases and J by 3 bases. The CDR3 is 15 amino acids. This CDR3 is CASTLRQGGDYGYTF. CDR3 nucleotide sequence: TGTGCCAGCACCCTCCGACAGGGGGGAGACTATGGCTACACCTTC.

The chain uses TRBV20-1 and TRBJ2-5; D perhaps matches TRBD1 (5 bases). The CDR3 totals 14 residues. V was clipped by 3 bases and J by 5 bases, with 16 bases between them. Germline CDR1 and CDR2: DFQATT and SNEGSKA (reference sequence). The CDR3 sequence: CSASGAGYSETQYF. The DNA for the CDR3 is TGCAGTGCTAGTGGCGCAGGGTATTCCGAGACCCAGTACTTC.

This chain links TRBV14 with TRBJ2-1, with 12 bases that match TRBD2. The V and J ends lost 4 bases and 8 bases, in that order; junction bases with no gene match: 3. The CDR3 spans 14 residues. Per germline, CDR1 SGHDN and CDR2 FVKESK. The CDR3 sequence is CASSRLAGDYEQFF. DNA of the CDR3: TGTGCCAGCAGCCGACTAGCGGGGGACTATGAGCAGTTCTTC.

This clone appeared a single time. The chain couples TRBV6-2 or TRBV6-3 to TRBJ2-5; weak D call: TRBD1 (5 bases). Germline CDR1 and CDR2: MNHEY and SVGEGT. V was clipped by 0 bases and J by 5 bases, with 16 bases between them. The CDR3 loop spans 16 amino acids. CDR3 loop: CASSYSFGHEEETQYF. The CDR3 DNA sequence: TGTGCCAGCAGTTACTCTTTCGGACACGAGGAGGAGACCCAGTACTTC.

The chain has TRBV5-1 and TRBJ1-4, with 9 bases fitting TRBD1. The CDR3 covers 14 residues. J was trimmed by 5 bases and V by 3 bases; bases with no gene match: 2. Per germline, CDR1 SGHRS and CDR2 YFSETQ. The CDR3, as DNA: TGCGCCAGCAGCTCCGGGACAGGGAATGAAAAACTGTTTTTT. This translates into CASSSGTGNEKLFF. Drawing the rest from reference TRBV5-1 and TRBJ1-4, the complete variable domain is KAGVTQTPRYLIKTRGQQVTLSCSPISGHRSVSWYQQTPGQGLQFLFEYFSETQRNKGNFPGRFSGRQFSNSRSEMNVSTLELGDSALYLCASSSGTGNEKLFFGSGTQLSVL.

The J gene is TRBJ2-7, the V gene TRBV5-4; D perhaps matches TRBD1 (7 bases). The V and J ends lost 5 bases and 7 bases respectively, with 16 bases between them. This CDR3 region has 13 residues. Germline V gene lookup returns CDR1 SGHNT and CDR2 YYREEE (reference sequence). In DNA, the CDR3 is TGTGCCAGCAGTGCGGGACAGCCCGCAGAGCAGTACTTC. Translating it yields CASSAGQPAEQYF.

V is TRBV9 and J is TRBJ2-3, with TRBD2 matching 8 bases. Trimming took 4 bases from V and 6 from J; bases not matched to a gene: 7. The length of the CDR3 is 14 residues. CDR1 and CDR2 from the germline V gene are SGDLS and YYNGEE. The CDR3 DNA reads as TGTGCCAGCAGCTCCCGGACTAGCAGGGATACGCAGTATTTT. The encoded protein is CASSSRTSRDTQYF.

The chain carries TRBV2 and TRBJ1-6; tentative D call: TRBD1 (6 bases). CDR1 is SNHLY, CDR2 FYNNEI, per germline. This CDR3 contains 16 residues. The V end was cut by 4 bases, the J end by 3 bases, with 13 bases between. The CDR3 is CASSGGTSNYNSPLHF. The CDR3 bases are TGTGCCAGCAGTGGGGGGACATCCAACTATAATTCACCCCTCCACTTT.

V gene TRBV6-2 or TRBV6-3 combines with J gene TRBJ1-1, with TRBD1 matching 9 bases. With V trimmed by 5 bases and J by 4 bases, 8 bases remained unmatched. The CDR3 runs 15 residues. Germline V gene data show CDR1 as MNHEY and CDR2 as SVGEGT. In DNA form, the CDR3 reads TGTGCCAGCAGTCCGATTTTGGGACAGGGCACTGAAGCTTTCTTT. It is translated as CASSPILGQGTEAFF.

The chain couples TRBV2 to TRBJ1-6, with TRBD1 identical over 7 bases. The CDR3 spans 17 residues. Germline CDR1 is SNHLY and CDR2 is FYNNEI. Trimming cost V 7 bases and J 4 bases; bases outside gene matches: 13. The CDR3 region is CASTRLAGRGYNSPLHF. CDR3 coding DNA: TGTGCCAGCACCCGGTTGGCAGGCAGGGGGTATAATTCACCCCTCCACTTT.

The gene calls are TRBV5-6 and TRBJ2-7, with 7 bases identical to TRBD1. The CDR3 loop spans 13 amino acids. The V and J ends lost 3 bases and 2 bases, in that order; junction bases with no gene match: 2. Germline values: CDR1 SGHDT, CDR2 YYEEEE. The CDR3 sequence is CASSWGQPYEQYF. In DNA, the CDR3 is TGTGCCAGCAGCTGGGGACAGCCCTACGAGCAGTACTTC.

The chain has TRBV2 and TRBJ1-5; maybe TRBD1 (6 bases). The V end lost 6 bases, the J end lost 2 bases, and 17 bases lay between the germline ends. CDR1 and CDR2 (germline): SNHLY, FYNNEI. This CDR3 is 16 amino acids long. CDR3 sequence (DNA): TGTGCCAGCAGGGGACCAGGGGTAGGTCGCAATCAGCCCCAGCATTTT. Translated: CASRGPGVGRNQPQHF.

This chain joins TRBV18 and TRBJ1-1, with D uncertain. V gave up 3 bases and J gave up 4 bases, with 12 bases separating them. This CDR3 is built from 14 residues. The germline V gene has CDR1 KGHSH and CDR2 LQKENI. The CDR3 region has the DNA TGTGCCAGCTCACCGCGGGCCCCTTCCACTGAAGCTTTCTTT. It yields the protein CASSPRAPSTEAFF.

The chain uses TRBV6-2 or TRBV6-3 and TRBJ1-2; 8 bases map to TRBD1. The germline gives CDR1 MNHEY, CDR2 SVGEGT. The CDR3 loop spans 13 amino acids. V was clipped by 4 bases and J by 4 bases; unmatched bases: 2. CDR3 DNA sequence: TGTGCCAGCAGTTCGGGACAGGCCTATGGCTACACCTTC. Its translation is CASSSGQAYGYTF.

This chain connects TRBV5-1 to TRBJ1-2, with D possibly matching TRBD1 (5 bases). V gave up 2 bases and J gave up 4 bases, with 15 bases separating them. Germline V gives CDR1 SGHRS, CDR2 YFSETQ. The CDR3 consists of 15 residues. In nucleotides, the CDR3 is TGCGCCAGCAGCTTAAGGGACTCATCTACCTATGGCTACACCTTC. Protein product: CASSLRDSSTYGYTF.